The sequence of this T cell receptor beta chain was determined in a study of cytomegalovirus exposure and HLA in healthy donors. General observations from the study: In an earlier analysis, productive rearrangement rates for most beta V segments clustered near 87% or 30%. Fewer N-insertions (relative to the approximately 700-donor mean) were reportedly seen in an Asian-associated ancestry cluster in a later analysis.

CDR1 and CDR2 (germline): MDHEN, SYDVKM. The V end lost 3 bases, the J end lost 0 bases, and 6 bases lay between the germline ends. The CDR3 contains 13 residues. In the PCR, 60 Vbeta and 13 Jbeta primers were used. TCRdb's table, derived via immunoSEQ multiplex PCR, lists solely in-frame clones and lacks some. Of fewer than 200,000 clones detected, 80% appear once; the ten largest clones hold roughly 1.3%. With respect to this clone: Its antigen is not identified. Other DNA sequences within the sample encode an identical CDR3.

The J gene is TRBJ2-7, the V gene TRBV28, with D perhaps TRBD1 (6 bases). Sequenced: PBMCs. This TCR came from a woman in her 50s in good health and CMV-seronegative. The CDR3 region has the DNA TGTGCCAGCAGTTTGACAGGCTCCTACGAGCAGTACTTC. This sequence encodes CASSLTGSYEQYF.